The following is a TCR beta chain sequence with its context. The antigen is undetermined. Trimming removed 2 bases at V and 2 bases at J, with 12 bases between. From germline, CDR1 is LNHDA and CDR2 SQIVND (reference sequence). The CDR3 totals 15 residues. This specimen belongs to a study of regulatory T cells in long-lasting Graves disease. About the research overall: The criterion for persistent Graves' disease was over 5 years of antithyroid drugs with positive TSH receptor antibodies.

This sample's time point: persistent/refractory GD, antithyroid drugs over 5 years with positive TRAb. Extracted RNA from PBMCs served as the source of the TCR library. Clinicians diagnosed Graves' disease using American Thyroid Association guidelines. Regarding the study as a whole: Among samples with persistent disease, TRBV28, TRBJ1-2 and TRBJ2-5 were favored. It was possible that the small sample size reduced accuracy.

Through Arm-PCR of CDR3 regions and iRepertoire HTBI primers, TCR beta libraries were built. One entry per CDR3 protein, called by TCRdb with MiXCR from the multiplex PCR reads. Among hundreds of thousands of distinct CDR3 sequences listed, 25% to 35% were seen once. The material sequenced was peripheral blood mononuclear cells (PBMCs), taken when the disease was refractory, from a patient treated with antithyroid drugs. The source is a female donor with Graves disease. The V and J genes are TRBV19 and TRBJ1-1; D is undetermined. CDR3 amino acids: CASSILRDLNTEAFF. The CDR3 DNA sequence: TGTGCCAGTAGTATACTACGGGATCTCAACACTGAAGCTTTCTTT.